This T cell receptor beta chain was recovered during a study of T cell responses to AZD1222 COVID-19 vaccine. The CDR3 consists of 14 residues. The V gene's germline CDR1 is ENHRY and CDR2 SYGVKD. Trimming cost V 4 bases and J 0 bases, with 7 bases left between them. Study-wide results and caveats: Dominant CD4 TCR responses targeted spike regions 160-218 and 743-854. In a largely white British group with more females than males, clonal diversity was possibly underestimated.

About this clone itself: The antigen remains undetermined.

The method was immunoSEQ multiplex PCR; TCRdb's version includes in-frame clones alone and lacks a portion of them. The sample holds 90,000 to 120,000 clones, 92% seen once. The chain couples TRBV10-3 to TRBJ2-1; no reliable D call. The sequenced sample was peripheral blood, obtained on day 0 of AZD1222 vaccination. This TCR was sampled from an adult in good health. As DNA, the CDR3 is TGTGCCATCAGTGTTGAAAGCTCCTACAATGAGCAGTTCTTC. It is translated as CAISVESSYNEQFF.